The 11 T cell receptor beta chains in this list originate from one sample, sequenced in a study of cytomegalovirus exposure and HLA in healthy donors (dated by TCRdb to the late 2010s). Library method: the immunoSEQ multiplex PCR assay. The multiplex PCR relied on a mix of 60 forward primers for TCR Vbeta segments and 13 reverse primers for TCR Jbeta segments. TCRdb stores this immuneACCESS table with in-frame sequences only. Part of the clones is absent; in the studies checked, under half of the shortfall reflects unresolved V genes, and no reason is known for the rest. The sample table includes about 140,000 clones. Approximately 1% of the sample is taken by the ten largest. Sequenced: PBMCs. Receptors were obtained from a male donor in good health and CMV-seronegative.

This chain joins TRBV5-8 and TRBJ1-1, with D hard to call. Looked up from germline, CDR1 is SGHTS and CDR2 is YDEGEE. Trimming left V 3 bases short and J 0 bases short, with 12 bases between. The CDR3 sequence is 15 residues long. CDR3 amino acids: CASSWLGRLNTEAFF. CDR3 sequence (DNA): TGTGCCAGCAGCTGGCTGGGCCGATTGAACACTGAAGCTTTCTTT.

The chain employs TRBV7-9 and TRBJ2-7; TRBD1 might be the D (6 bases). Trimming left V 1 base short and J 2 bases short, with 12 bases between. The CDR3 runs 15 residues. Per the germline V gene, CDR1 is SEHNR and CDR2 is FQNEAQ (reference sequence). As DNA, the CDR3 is TGTGCCAGCAGCTTAGATGGGACACCCGCCTACGAGCAGTACTTC. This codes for CASSLDGTPAYEQYF.

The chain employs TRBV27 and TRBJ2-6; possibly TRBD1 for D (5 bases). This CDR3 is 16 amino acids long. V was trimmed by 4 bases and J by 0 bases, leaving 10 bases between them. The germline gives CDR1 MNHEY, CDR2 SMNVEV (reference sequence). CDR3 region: CASSYRRSSGANVLTF. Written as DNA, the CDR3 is TGTGCCAGCAGTTACAGGCGTAGCTCTGGGGCCAACGTCCTGACTTTC.

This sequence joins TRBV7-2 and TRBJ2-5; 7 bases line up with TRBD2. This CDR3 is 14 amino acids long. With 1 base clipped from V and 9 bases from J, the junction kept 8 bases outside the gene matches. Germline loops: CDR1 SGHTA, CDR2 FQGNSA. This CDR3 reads CASSLVVGLAAQYF. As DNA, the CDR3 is TGTGCCAGCAGCTTAGTAGTAGGGCTAGCGGCCCAGTACTTC.

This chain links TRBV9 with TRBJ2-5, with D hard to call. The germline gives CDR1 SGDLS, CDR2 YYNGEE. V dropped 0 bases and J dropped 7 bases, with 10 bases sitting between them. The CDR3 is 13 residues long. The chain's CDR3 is CASSVDPPGTQYF. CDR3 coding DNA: TGTGCCAGCAGCGTAGACCCCCCAGGGACCCAGTACTTC.

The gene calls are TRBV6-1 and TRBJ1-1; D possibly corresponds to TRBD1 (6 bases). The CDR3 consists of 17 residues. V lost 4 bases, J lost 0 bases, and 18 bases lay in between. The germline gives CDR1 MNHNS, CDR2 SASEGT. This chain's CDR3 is CASSVAKQGLVNTEAFF. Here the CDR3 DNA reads TGTGCCAGCAGTGTCGCTAAACAGGGCCTCGTGAACACTGAAGCTTTCTTT.

CDR3 nucleotide sequence: TGTGCCACCAGCGACCGGGACAGGGTTAACACCGGGGAGCTGTTTTTT. As protein: CATSDRDRVNTGELFF. The rearrangement uses TRBV15 and TRBJ2-2; 9 bases are shared with TRBD1. The trim removed 5 bases at V and 2 bases at J, leaving 6 bases unmatched. Germline CDR1 reads LNHNV; CDR2 reads YYDKDF (reference sequence). This CDR3 has 16 residues.

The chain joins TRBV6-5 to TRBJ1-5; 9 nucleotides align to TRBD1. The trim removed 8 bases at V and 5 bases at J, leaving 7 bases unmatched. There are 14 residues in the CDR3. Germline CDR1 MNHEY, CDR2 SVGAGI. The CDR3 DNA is TGTGCCAGCGCACCGGGACAGGGATATCAGCCCCAGCATTTT. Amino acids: CASAPGQGYQPQHF.

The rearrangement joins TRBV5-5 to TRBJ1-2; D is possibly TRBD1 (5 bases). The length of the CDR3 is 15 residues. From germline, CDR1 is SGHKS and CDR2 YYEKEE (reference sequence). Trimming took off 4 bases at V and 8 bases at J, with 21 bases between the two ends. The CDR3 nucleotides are TGTGCCAGCAGCGACCAAGGTCTAGTACAGGCGGGCTACACCTTC. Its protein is CASSDQGLVQAGYTF.

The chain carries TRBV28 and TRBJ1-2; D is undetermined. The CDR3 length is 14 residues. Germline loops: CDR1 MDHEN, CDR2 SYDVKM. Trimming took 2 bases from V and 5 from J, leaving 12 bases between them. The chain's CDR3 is CASSLEGKKYGYTF. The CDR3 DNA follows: TGTGCCAGCAGTTTAGAGGGAAAAAAGTATGGCTACACCTTC.

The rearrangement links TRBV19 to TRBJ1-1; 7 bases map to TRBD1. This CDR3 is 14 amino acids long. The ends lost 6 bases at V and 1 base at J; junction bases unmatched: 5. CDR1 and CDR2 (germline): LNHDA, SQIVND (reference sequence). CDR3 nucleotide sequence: TGTGCCAGTAGGAGTCGGACAGGGAACACTGAAGCTTTCTTT. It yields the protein CASRSRTGNTEAFF.